This T cell receptor (beta chain) was identified in a study of T cells in Graves' hyperthyroidism and ophthalmopathy. Over 18 months, lack of ophthalmopathy progression marked Graves' hyperthyroidism as stable. Amplified regions were TCR beta CDR3 sequences from RNA transcripts. An initial round of RT-PCR targeting the TCR CDR3 relied on the HTBI primer set. MiXCR, run by TCRdb on the multiplex PCR reads, gives a single entry per CDR3 protein. The sample has 380,000 or so distinct CDR3 sequences; around 13% are singletons. This clonotype occurred many times. Its antigen is still unknown. Study-level findings and limits: By a 13 V-J model, ophthalmopathy was set apart from stable hyperthyroidism. Ophthalmopathy was identified by the model a median about 6.4 months ahead of onset.

The CDR3 sequence is 17 residues long. V shed 0 bases and J 3 bases; nucleotides not matched to a gene: 10. Germline V gene sequence: CDR1 ENHRY, CDR2 SYGVKD. The sample was blood. The chain is built from TRBV10-3 and TRBJ2-7; 8 nucleotides agree with TRBD1. The clonotype comes from a woman under 40 with Graves' hyperthyroidism. CDR3 nucleotides: TGTGCCATCAGTGAGTCGACCCTGGGACAGGCATACTACGAGCAGTACTTC. Its protein is CAISESTLGQAYYEQYF.